These 10 T cell receptor beta chains share one sample of origin, sequenced in a study of patients and donors after allogeneic stem cell transplantation. TCRdb passed the RT-PCR reads through MiXCR, listing each CDR3 protein once. The table lists 80,000 to 90,000 distinct CDR3 sequences, about 44% of them singletons. The sample consisted of blood, either unsorted or a sorted T cell fraction (not recorded which). These TCRs come from a human donor who was either an allogeneic HSCT recipient or a stem cell or donor lymphocyte infusion donor (not recorded which). It is not recorded whose cells these are; they may come from a transplant donor.

This clonotype was found once. J is TRBJ1-2 and V is TRBV7-8; 7 bases map to TRBD1. The CDR3 loop spans 14 amino acids. Germline CDR1 SGHVS, CDR2 FQNEAQ. With V trimmed by 4 bases and J by 7 bases, 9 bases remained unmatched. The CDR3 sequence: CASSSQDREVGYTF. CDR3 bases: TGTGCCAGCAGCTCACAAGACAGGGAGGTTGGCTACACCTTC.

This clonotype was seen only a few times. This sequence joins TRBV12-3 or TRBV12-4 and TRBJ1-1, with D possibly matching TRBD1 (5 bases). Trimming left V 2 bases short and J 5 bases short, with 12 bases between. The CDR3 runs 14 residues. This CDR3 reads CASSLSGGRTEAFF. The CDR3 nucleotides are TGTGCCAGCAGTTTAAGCGGGGGAAGGACTGAAGCTTTCTTT.

V usage is TRBV20-1 and J usage is TRBJ2-7; a weak D match, TRBD2 (6 bases). Trimming removed 0 bases at V and 6 bases at J, with 12 bases between. The CDR3 extends over 13 amino acids. Germline assignment: CDR1 DFQATT and CDR2 SNEGSKA (reference sequence). CDR3 coding DNA: TGCAGTGCTAGAGATCTAGGCGGGGCCGAGCAGTACTTC. Protein product: CSARDLGGAEQYF.

The J gene is TRBJ1-2, the V gene TRBV20-1, with D perhaps matching TRBD1 (5 bases). In germline, CDR1 is DFQATT, CDR2 SNEGSKA (reference sequence). V lost 0 bases to trimming and J lost 4 bases, with 12 bases between them. The length of the CDR3 is 14 residues. The CDR3: CSAREQGITYGYTF. CDR3 nucleotide sequence: TGCAGTGCTAGAGAGCAGGGCATTACCTATGGCTACACCTTC.

V and J are TRBV13 and TRBJ1-6, with TRBD1 matching 7 bases. Per the germline V gene, CDR1 is PRHDT and CDR2 is FYEKMQ (reference sequence). V was clipped by 5 bases and J by 9 bases; unmatched bases: 10. This CDR3 has 15 residues. The CDR3 DNA reads TGTGCCAGCAGCCCCCGGGACAGTCAACTTTCACCCCTCCACTTT. Its translation: CASSPRDSQLSPLHF.

The chain uses TRBV6-2 or TRBV6-3 and TRBJ2-7; D possibly corresponds to TRBD1 (6 bases). The CDR3 has 14 residues. CDR1 is MNHEY and CDR2 is SVGEGT in the germline V gene. Trimming left V 0 bases short and J 4 bases short, with 10 bases between. The CDR3 region is CASSYSRGSYEQYF. CDR3 in DNA: TGTGCCAGCAGTTACTCGAGGGGGTCGTACGAGCAGTACTTC.

This clonotype has only a few counts. The rearrangement links TRBV28 to TRBJ1-4; no clear D gene. V was cut by 2 bases and J by 2 bases, with 6 bases left in between. CDR1 is MDHEN, CDR2 SYDVKM, per germline. This CDR3 region has 14 residues. The CDR3 coding sequence is TGTGCCAGCAGTTTACCCCATACTAATGAAAAACTGTTTTTT. Translating it yields CASSLPHTNEKLFF. The full variable domain, completed using reference TRBV28 and TRBJ1-4, is DVKVTQSSRYLVKRTGEKVFLECVQDMDHENMFWYRQDPGLGLRLIYFSYDVKMKEKGDIPEGYSVSREKKERFSLILESASTNQTSMYLCASSLPHTNEKLFFGSGTQLSVL.

The chain employs TRBV4-1 and TRBJ1-1, with D perhaps matching TRBD1 (6 bases). V lost 5 bases to trimming and J lost 0 bases, with 13 bases between them. This CDR3 comprises 15 residues. CDR1 is MGHRA, CDR2 YSYEKL, per germline. The CDR3: CASSSHREVNTEAFF. The CDR3 nucleotides read TGCGCCAGCAGCTCGCACAGGGAGGTGAACACTGAAGCTTTCTTT.

This clonotype was picked up a small number of times. This chain connects TRBV20-1 to TRBJ1-6; D is perhaps TRBD1 (5 bases). CDR3 length: 16 residues. Trimming pared 5 bases from V and 7 bases from J, leaving 21 bases between. Per germline, CDR1 DFQATT and CDR2 SNEGSKA (reference sequence). CDR3 sequence reads: CSALYAQGPGNSPLHF. CDR3 DNA sequence: TGCAGTGCTCTATACGCCCAGGGACCAGGGAATTCACCCCTCCACTTT.

The sample holds a few counts of this clonotype. The chain recombines TRBV28 with TRBJ1-1; no reliable D call. The germline gives CDR1 MDHEN, CDR2 SYDVKM. CDR3 length: 15 amino acids. With 6 bases removed from V and 1 base from J, the gap between germline ends came to 15 bases. CDR3 DNA sequence: TGTGCCAGCAGAACGGGTATCCTGGGGAACACTGAAGCTTTCTTT. Amino acids: CASRTGILGNTEAFF.